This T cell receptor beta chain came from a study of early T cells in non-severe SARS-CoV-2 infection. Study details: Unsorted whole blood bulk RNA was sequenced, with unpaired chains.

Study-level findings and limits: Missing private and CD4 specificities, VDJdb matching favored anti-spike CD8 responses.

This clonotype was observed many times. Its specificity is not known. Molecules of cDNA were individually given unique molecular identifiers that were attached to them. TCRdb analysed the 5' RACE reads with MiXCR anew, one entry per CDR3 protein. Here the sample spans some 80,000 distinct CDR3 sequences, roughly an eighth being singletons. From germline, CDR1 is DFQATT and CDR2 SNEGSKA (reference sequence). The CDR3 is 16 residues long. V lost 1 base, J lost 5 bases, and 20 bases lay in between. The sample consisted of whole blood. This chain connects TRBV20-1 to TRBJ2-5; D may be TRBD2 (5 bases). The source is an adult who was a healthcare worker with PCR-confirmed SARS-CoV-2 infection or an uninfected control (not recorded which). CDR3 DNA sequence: TGCAGTGCTAGAGGGCCAACTAGGCCCCATTCGGAGACCCAGTACTTC. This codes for CSARGPTRPHSETQYF.